A single sample gave rise to the 15 T cell receptor beta chains below, sequenced in a study of identical twins. MiXCR, run by TCRdb on the 5' RACE reads, gives a single entry per CDR3 protein. Of 700,000 or so distinct CDR3 sequences in the sample, over 8.5% were seen once. In addition, the sample was reused for a study of yellow fever vaccine responses in identical twins.

Sequenced: PBMCs. These receptors were taken from a woman aged 18-35 years in good health.

The chain is built from TRBV27 and TRBJ2-1, with D tentatively TRBD1 or TRBD2 (5 bases each). Germline CDR1 reads MNHEY; CDR2 reads SMNVEV (reference sequence). The CDR3 is 13 amino acids. The V end lost 4 bases, the J end lost 4 bases, and 8 bases lay between the germline ends. The CDR3 bases are TGTGCCAGCAGTTGGGGACGTTACAATGAGCAGTTCTTC. This codes for CASSWGRYNEQFF.

This clonotype was counted ten times or more. V usage is TRBV6-5 and J usage is TRBJ1-4; TRBD1 matches 10 bases. J gave up 8 bases and V 0 bases, and 3 bases lay outside the gene matches. The CDR3 consists of 15 residues. Germline V gene data show CDR1 as MNHEY and CDR2 as SVGAGI. The CDR3 coding sequence is TGTGCCAGCAGTTACTCGGGGACAGGGGAGGAAAAACTGTTTTTT. Encoded protein: CASSYSGTGEEKLFF.

The gene calls are TRBV27 and TRBJ2-7; TRBD1 is a possible D gene (5 bases). This CDR3 comprises 16 residues. CDR1 and CDR2 from the germline V gene are MNHEY and SMNVEV (reference sequence). Deletions cut 6 bases from V and 0 bases from J, with 18 bases between. DNA for the CDR3: TGTGCCAGCAGCTCAACGGGCAGGGATAACTCCTACGAGCAGTACTTC. This translates into CASSSTGRDNSYEQYF.

The V gene is TRBV3-1, the J gene TRBJ2-7; unclear D gene. CDR1 and CDR2 from the germline V gene are LGHDT and YNNKEL (reference sequence). V was shortened by 0 bases and J by 0 bases, with 12 bases between the two germline ends. This CDR3 region has 16 residues. The CDR3 reads CASSQDFGGLSYEQYF. The CDR3 DNA follows: TGTGCCAGCAGCCAAGATTTCGGCGGCCTCTCCTACGAGCAGTACTTC.

This clonotype showed up many times. The V and J genes are TRBV11-1 and TRBJ2-2; D unresolved. The V and J ends lost 5 bases and 2 bases respectively, with 21 bases between them. Germline values: CDR1 SGHAT, CDR2 FQDESV (reference sequence). The CDR3 is 18 amino acids. As DNA, the CDR3 is TGTGCCAGCAGCCCACTCACACCTTTCCAATCTAACACCGGGGAGCTGTTTTTT. It yields the protein CASSPLTPFQSNTGELFF.

A note on this clonotype: The junction departs from the called germline gene at one end, perhaps through a read error. The chain joins TRBV7-7 to TRBJ2-5; the D gene is possibly TRBD1 (6 bases). Germline V gives CDR1 SSHAT, CDR2 FNYEAQ (reference sequence). The CDR3 totals 14 residues. The CDR3 nucleotides are TGTGCTAGCAGCTTAGACACAGGGTGGGAGACCCAGTACTTC. Translating gives CASSLDTGWETQYF.

The rearrangement uses TRBV4-1 and TRBJ2-7, with D perhaps matching TRBD1 (7 bases). The CDR3 has 15 amino acids. With 1 base removed from V and 2 bases from J, the gap between germline ends came to 12 bases. In germline, CDR1 is MGHRA, CDR2 YSYEKL. The CDR3 region has the DNA TGCGCCAGCAGCCAAGGACAGGGAGGCCCCTACGAGCAGTACTTC. Amino acid sequence: CASSQGQGGPYEQYF.

The chain is built from TRBV6-1 and TRBJ1-1, with TRBD1 matching 7 bases. The V gene's germline CDR1 is MNHNS and CDR2 SASEGT. V lost 7 bases, J lost 0 bases, and 8 bases stayed unmatched. CDR3 length: 15 amino acids. CDR3 in amino acids: CASIMTGSMNTEAFF. CDR3 bases: TGTGCCAGCATAATGACAGGGAGCATGAACACTGAAGCTTTCTTT.

This clonotype showed up just a few times. The chain couples TRBV12-3 or TRBV12-4 to TRBJ2-1; tentatively, D is TRBD2 (5 bases). Between the trimmed V and J ends, which lost 4 bases and 7 bases, there was a span of 17 bases. The CDR3 covers 15 residues. This CDR3 reads CASSSVVVGVNEQFF. The CDR3 nucleotides are TGTGCCAGCAGTTCAGTCGTTGTGGGAGTGAATGAGCAGTTCTTC.

This clonotype was recorded at least ten times. The gene calls are TRBV20-1 and TRBJ2-2; 8 bases are a match to TRBD2. Per germline, CDR1 DFQATT and CDR2 SNEGSKA (reference sequence). V shed 6 bases and J 2 bases; nucleotides not matched to a gene: 14. The CDR3 consists of 17 residues. The CDR3 nucleotides are TGCAGTGCGTCCGACCCTACTAGCGGCGCTAACACCGGGGAGCTGTTTTTT. It specifies CSASDPTSGANTGELFF.

There are many counts of this clonotype. This chain uses TRBV7-9 with TRBJ2-7, with a possible D match to TRBD1 (7 bases). Trimming left V 5 bases short and J 1 base short, with 15 bases between. Germline V gene lookup returns CDR1 SEHNR and CDR2 FQNEAQ (reference sequence). The CDR3 spans 15 residues. The CDR3 reads CASSTQTGRSYEQYF. CDR3 nucleotides: TGTGCCAGCAGCACTCAGACAGGGAGGTCCTACGAGCAGTACTTC. The complete variable domain, with remaining parts taken from reference TRBV7-9 and TRBJ2-7, reads DTGVSQNPRHKITKRGQNVTFRCDPISEHNRLYWYRQTLGQGPEFLTYFQNEAQLEKSRLLSDRFSAERPKGSFSTLEIQRTEQGDSAMYLCASSTQTGRSYEQYFGPGTRLTVT.

The V gene is TRBV25-1, the J gene TRBJ1-1; D is undetermined. V was shortened by 2 bases and J by 8 bases, with 9 bases between the two germline ends. Germline CDR1 MGHDK, CDR2 SYGVNS. The CDR3 sequence is 12 residues long. DNA of the CDR3: TGTGCCAGCAGTGAAGGGCGATCGGAAGCTTTCTTT. Translating it yields CASSEGRSEAFF.

V and J are TRBV4-1 and TRBJ2-5; D call uncertain. Per the germline V gene, CDR1 is MGHRA and CDR2 is YSYEKL. This CDR3 region has 15 residues. Trimming removed 0 bases at V and 0 bases at J, with 8 bases between. CDR3 in amino acids: CASSQDLGYQETQYF. In nucleotides, the CDR3 is TGCGCCAGCAGCCAAGATCTGGGGTACCAAGAGACCCAGTACTTC.

The genes are TRBV28 and TRBJ2-7; TRBD1 matches at 7 bases. This CDR3 comprises 15 residues. Germline assignment: CDR1 MDHEN and CDR2 SYDVKM. The V segment lost 7 bases and the J segment 6 bases; nucleotides outside the gene matches: 15. CDR3 region: CASTISTGKVGEQYF. In DNA form, the CDR3 reads TGTGCCAGCACCATATCGACAGGGAAGGTAGGCGAGCAGTACTTC.

The table lists this clonotype with many counts. The V call is TRBV5-1, the J call TRBJ2-1; 7 bases match TRBD1. CDR1 and CDR2 (germline): SGHRS, YFSETQ. The CDR3 has 15 amino acids. The J segment lost 2 bases and the V segment lost 0 bases, leaving 2 bases of the junction unmatched. CDR3 DNA sequence: TGCGCCAGCAGCTTGGAGGGGGCACCCTACAATGAGCAGTTCTTC. It encodes CASSLEGAPYNEQFF.